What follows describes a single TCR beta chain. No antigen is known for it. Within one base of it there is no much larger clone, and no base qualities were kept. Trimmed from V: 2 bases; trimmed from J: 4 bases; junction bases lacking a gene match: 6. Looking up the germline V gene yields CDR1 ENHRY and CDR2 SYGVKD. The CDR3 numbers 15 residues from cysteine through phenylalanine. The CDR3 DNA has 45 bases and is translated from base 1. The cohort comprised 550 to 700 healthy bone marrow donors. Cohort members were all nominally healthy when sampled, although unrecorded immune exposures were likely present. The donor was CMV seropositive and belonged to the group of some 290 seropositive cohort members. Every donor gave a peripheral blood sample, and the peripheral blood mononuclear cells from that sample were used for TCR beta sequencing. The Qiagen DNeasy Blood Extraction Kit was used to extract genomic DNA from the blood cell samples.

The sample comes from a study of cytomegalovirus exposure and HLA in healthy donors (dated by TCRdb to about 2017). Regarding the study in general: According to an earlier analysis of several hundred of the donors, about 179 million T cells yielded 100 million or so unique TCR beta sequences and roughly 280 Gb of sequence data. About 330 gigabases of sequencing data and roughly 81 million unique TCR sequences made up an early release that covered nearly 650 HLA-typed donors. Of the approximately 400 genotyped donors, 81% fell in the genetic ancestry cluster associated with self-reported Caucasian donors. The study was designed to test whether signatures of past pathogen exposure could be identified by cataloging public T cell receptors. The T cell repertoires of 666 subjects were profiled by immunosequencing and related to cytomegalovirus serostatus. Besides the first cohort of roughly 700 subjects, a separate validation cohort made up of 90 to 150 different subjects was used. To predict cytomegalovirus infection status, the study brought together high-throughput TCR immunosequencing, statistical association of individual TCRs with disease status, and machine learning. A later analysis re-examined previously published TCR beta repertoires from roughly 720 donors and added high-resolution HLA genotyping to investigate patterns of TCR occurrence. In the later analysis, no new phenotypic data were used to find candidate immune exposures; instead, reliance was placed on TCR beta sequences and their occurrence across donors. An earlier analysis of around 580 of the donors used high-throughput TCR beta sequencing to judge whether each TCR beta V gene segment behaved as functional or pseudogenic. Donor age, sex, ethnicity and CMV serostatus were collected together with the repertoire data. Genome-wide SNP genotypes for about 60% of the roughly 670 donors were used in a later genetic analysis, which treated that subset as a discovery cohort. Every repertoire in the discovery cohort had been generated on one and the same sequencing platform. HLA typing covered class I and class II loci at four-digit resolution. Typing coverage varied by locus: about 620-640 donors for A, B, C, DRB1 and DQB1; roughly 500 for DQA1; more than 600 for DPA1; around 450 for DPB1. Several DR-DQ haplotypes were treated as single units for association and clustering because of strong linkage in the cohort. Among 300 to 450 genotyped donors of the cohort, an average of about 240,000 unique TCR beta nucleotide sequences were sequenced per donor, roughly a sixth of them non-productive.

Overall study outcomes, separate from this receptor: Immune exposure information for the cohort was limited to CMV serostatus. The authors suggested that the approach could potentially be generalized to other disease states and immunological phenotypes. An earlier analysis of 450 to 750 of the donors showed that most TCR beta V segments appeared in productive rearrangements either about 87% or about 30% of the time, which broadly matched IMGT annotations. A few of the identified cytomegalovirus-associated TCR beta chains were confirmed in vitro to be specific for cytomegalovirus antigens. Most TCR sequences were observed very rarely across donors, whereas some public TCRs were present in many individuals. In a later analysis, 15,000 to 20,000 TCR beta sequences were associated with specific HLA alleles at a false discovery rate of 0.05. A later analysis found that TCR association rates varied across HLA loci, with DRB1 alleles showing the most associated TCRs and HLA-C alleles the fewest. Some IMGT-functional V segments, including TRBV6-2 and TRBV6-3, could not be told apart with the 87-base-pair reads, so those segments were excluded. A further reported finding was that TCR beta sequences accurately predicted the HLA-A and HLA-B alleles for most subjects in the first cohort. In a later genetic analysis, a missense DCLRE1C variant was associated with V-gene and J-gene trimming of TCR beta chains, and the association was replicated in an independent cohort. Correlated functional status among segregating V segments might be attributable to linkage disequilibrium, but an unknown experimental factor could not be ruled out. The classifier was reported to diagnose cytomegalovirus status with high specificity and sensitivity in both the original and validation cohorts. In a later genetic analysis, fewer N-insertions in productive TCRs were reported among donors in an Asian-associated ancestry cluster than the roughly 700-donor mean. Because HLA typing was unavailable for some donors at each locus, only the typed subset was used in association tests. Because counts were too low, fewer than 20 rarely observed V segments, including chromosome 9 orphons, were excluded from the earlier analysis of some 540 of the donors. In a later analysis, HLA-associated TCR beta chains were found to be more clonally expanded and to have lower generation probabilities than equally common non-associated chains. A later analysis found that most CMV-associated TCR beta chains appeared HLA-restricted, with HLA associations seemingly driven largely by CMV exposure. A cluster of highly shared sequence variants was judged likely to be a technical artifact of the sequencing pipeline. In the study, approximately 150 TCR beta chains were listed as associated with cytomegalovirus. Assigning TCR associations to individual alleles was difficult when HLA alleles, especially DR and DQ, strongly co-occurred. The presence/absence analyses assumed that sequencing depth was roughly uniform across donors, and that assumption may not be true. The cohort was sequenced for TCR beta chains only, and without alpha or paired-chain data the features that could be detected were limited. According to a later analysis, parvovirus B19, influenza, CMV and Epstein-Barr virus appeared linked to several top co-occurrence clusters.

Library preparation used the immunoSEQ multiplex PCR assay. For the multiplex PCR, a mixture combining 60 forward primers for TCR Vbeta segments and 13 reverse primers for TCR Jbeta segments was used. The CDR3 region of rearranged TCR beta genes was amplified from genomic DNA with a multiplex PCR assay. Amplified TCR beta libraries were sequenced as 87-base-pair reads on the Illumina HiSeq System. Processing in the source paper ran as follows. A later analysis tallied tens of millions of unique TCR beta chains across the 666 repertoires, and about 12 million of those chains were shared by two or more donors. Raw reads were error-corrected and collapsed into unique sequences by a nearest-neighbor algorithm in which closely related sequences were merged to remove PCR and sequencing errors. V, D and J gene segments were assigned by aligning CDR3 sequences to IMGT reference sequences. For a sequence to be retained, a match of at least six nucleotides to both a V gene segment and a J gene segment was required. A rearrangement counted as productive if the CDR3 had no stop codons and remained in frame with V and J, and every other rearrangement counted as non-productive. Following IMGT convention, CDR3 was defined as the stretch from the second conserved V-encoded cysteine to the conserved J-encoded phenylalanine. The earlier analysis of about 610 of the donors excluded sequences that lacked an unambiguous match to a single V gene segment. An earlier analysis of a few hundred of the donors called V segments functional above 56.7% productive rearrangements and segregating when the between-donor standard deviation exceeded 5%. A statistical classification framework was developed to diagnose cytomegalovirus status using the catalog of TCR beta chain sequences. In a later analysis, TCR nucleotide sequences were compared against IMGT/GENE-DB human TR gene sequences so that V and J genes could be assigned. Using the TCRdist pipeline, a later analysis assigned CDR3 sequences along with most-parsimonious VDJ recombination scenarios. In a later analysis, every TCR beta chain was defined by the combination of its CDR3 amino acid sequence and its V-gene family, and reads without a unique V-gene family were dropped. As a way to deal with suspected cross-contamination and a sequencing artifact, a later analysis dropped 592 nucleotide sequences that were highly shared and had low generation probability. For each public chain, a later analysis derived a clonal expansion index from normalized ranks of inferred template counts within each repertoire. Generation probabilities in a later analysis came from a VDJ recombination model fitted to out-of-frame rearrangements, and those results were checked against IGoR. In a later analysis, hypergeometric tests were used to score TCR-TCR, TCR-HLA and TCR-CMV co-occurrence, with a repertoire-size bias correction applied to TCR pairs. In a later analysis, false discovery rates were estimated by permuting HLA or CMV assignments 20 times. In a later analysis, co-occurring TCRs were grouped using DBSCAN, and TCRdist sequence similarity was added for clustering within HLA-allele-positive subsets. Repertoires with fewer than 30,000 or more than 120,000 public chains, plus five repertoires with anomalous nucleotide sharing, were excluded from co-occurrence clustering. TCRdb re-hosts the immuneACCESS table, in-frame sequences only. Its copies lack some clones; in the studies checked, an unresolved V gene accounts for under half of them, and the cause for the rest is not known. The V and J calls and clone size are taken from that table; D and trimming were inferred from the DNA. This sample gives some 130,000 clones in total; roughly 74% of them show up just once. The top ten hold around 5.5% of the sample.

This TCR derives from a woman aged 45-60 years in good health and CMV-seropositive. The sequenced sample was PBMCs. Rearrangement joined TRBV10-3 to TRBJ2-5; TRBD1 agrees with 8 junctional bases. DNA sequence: TGTGCCATCAGTGAGCCCGGGACAGGAGGAGAGACCCAGTACTTC. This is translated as CAISEPGTGGETQYF.